This TCR beta chain was found in a study of Ad26.COV2.S vaccination and SARS-CoV-2 variants. Study-wide background: The study gave Ad26.COV2.S intramuscularly, once or twice 56 days apart. Study conclusions and caveats: In vaccinated individuals, spike-specific CD8+ and CD4+ T cell responses reportedly displayed substantial breadth. Spike-specific TCR breadth was greater after Ad26.COV2.S than placebo.

V lost 4 bases and J lost 2; bases outside the gene matches: 4. The CDR3 loop spans 14 amino acids. The germline CDR1 and CDR2 sequences are SGHRS and YFSETQ. Treatment meaning: roughly 18 received Ad26.COV2.S at low or high dose, single or two shots; about five received placebo; per-sample allocation not given. The study sampled participants on day 63 after the first vaccine or placebo injection. This clone has only a few counts. Antigen: not known. TCRdb's copy holds only in-frame clones and misses some; the assay was immunoSEQ multiplex PCR. The table records about 480,000 clones, about 83% of them present only once.

V is TRBV5-1 and J is TRBJ2-3; 7 nucleotides align to TRBD2. This receptor was taken from a person aged 18 to 59 who received the Ad26.COV2.S COVID-19 vaccine or a placebo. Material: peripheral blood, obtained in a trial of Ad26.COV2.S vaccine versus placebo. The chain's CDR3 is CASSISGYTDTQYF. The CDR3 DNA sequence: TGCGCCAGCAGCATTAGCGGGTACACAGATACGCAGTATTTT. Full variable domain (rest looked up from reference TRBV5-1 and TRBJ2-3): KAGVTQTPRYLIKTRGQQVTLSCSPISGHRSVSWYQQTPGQGLQFLFEYFSETQRNKGNFPGRFSGRQFSNSRSEMNVSTLELGDSALYLCASSISGYTDTQYFGPGTRLTVL.